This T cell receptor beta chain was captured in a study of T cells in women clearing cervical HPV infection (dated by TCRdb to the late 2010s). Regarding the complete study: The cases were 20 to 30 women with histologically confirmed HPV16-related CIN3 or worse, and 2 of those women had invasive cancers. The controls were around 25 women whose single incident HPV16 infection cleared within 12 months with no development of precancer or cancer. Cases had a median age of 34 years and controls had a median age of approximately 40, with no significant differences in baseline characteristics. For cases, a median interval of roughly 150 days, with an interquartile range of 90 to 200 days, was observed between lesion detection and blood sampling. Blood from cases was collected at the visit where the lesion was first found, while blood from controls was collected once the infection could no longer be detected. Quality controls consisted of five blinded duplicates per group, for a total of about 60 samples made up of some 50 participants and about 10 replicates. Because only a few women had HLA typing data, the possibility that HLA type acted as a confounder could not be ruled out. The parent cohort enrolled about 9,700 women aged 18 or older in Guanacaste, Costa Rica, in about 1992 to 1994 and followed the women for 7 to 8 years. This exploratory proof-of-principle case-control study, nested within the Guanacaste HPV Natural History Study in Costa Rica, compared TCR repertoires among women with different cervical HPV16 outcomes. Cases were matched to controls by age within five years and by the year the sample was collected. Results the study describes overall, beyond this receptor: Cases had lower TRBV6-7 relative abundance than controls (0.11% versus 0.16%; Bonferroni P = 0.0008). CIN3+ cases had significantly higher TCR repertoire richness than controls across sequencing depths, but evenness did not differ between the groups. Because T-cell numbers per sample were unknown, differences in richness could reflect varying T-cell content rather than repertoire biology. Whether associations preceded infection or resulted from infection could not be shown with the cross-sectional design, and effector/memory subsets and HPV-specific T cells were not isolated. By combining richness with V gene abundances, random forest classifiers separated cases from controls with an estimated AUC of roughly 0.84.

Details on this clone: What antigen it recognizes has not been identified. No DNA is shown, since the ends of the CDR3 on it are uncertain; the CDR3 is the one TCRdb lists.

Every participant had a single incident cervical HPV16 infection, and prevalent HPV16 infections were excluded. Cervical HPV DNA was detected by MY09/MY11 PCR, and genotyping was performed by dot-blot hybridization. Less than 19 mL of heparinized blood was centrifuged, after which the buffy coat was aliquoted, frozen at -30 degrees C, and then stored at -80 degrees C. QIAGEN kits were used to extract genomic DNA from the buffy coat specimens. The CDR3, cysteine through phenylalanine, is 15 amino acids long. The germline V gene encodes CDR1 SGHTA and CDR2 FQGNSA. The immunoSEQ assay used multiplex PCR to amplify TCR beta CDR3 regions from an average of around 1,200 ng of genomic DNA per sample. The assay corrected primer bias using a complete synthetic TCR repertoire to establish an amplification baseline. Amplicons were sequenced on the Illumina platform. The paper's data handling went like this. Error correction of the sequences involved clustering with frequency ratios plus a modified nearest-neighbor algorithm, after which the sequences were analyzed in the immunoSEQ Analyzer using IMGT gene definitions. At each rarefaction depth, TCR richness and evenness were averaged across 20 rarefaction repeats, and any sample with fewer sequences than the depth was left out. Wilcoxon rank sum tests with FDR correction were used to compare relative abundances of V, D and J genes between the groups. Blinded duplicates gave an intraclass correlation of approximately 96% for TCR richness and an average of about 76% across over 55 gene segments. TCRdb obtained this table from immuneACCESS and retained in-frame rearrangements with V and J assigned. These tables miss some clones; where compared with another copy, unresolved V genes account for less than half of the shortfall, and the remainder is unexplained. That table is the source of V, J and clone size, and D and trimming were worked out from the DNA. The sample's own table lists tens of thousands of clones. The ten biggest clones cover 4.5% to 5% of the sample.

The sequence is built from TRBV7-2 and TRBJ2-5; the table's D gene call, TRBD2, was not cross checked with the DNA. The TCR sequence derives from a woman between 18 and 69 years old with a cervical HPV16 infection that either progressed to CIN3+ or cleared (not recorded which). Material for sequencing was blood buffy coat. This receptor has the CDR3 CASSLAFGSGETQYF.